This entry features one T cell receptor beta chain sequence. Sequencing was performed with immunoSEQ multiplex PCR; in TCRdb, only in-frame clones are kept and a portion is missing. The sample has 60,000 to 80,000 clones, around nine tenths seen once. The sample belongs to a study of technical replicates of blood from a few donors. CDR1 MNHEY and CDR2 SMNVEV come from the germline V gene (reference sequence). J lost 4 bases, V lost 5 bases, and 13 bases had no gene match. The CDR3 is made up of 16 amino acids. The chain employs TRBV27 and TRBJ1-2, with 7 bases identical to TRBD1. Sequenced material: T cells isolated from PBMCs. The clonotype was recovered from a human donor in good health. The CDR3 nucleotides read TGTGCCAGCAGTAATCGACAGGGCTTGAGAATCTATGGCTACACCTTC. This sequence encodes CASSNRQGLRIYGYTF.